This T cell receptor beta chain is drawn from a study of shared clonotypes between healthy human individuals. The study's findings and limits: Owing to a small donor count, the genetic and exposure-history diversity represented was limited. Sampling covered blood only; tissue repertoires likely differ.

Losses at the gene ends were 2 bases for V and 7 bases for J; bases not matched to a gene: 2. This CDR3 is 13 amino acids long. Germline V gene data show CDR1 as SGHDT and CDR2 as YYEEEE. Bulk PBMC genomic DNA spanned ten immunoSEQ deep plates. Profiled with immunoSEQ multiplex PCR; TCRdb holds only in-frame clones, not every one. The sample has about 520,000 clones, 81% seen once. A note on this clone: Its target is unknown.

The chain joins TRBV5-6 to TRBJ2-7; 11 bases match TRBD1. This clonotype originated in a woman in her thirties or forties in good health. Some clones in this sample may be carry-over from other donors' samples. The material sequenced was PBMCs. The CDR3: CASSFGTGGEQYF. In DNA form, the CDR3 reads TGTGCCAGCAGCTTCGGGACAGGGGGTGAGCAGTACTTC.